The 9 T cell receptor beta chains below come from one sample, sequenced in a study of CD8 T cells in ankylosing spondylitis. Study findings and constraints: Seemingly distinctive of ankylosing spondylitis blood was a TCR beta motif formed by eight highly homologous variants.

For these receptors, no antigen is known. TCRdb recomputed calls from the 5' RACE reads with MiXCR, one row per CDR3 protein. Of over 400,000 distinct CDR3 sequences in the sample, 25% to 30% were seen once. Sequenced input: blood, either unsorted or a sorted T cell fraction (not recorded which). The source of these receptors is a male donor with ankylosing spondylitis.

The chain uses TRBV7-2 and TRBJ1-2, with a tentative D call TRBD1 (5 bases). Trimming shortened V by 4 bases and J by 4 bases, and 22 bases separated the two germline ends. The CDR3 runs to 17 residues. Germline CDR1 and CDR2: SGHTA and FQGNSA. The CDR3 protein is CASSSRAGRASSYGYTF. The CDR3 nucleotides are TGTGCCAGCAGCTCGAGGGCCGGCAGGGCATCTAGCTATGGCTACACCTTC.

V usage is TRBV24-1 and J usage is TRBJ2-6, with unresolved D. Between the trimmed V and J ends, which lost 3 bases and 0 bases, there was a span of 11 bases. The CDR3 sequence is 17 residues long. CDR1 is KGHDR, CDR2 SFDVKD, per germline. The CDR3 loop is CATSDPRQASGANVLTF. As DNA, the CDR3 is TGTGCCACCAGTGATCCGAGACAAGCCTCTGGGGCCAACGTCCTGACTTTC.

CDR3 sequence reads: CASSLGRQPSYEQYF. The DNA of the CDR3 is TGTGCCAGCAGCTTAGGCCGACAGCCAAGCTACGAGCAGTACTTC. The rearrangement uses TRBV7-9 and TRBJ2-7; D is perhaps TRBD1 (5 bases). CDR3 length equals 15 residues. Trimming removed 1 base at V and 3 bases at J, with 13 bases between. CDR1 SEHNR and CDR2 FQNEAQ come from the germline V gene (reference sequence).

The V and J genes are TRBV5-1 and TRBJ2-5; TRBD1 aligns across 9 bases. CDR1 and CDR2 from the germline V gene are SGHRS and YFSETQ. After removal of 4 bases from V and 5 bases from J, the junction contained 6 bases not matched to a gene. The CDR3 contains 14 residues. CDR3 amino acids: CASSPGDRAETQYF. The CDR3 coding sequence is TGCGCCAGCAGCCCGGGGGACAGGGCGGAGACCCAGTACTTC.

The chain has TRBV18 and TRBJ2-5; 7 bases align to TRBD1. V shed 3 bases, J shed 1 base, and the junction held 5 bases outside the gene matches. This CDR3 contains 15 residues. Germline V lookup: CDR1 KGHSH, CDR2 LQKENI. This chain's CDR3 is CASSPATGAQETQYF. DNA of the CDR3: TGTGCCAGCTCACCGGCCACAGGGGCCCAAGAGACCCAGTACTTC.

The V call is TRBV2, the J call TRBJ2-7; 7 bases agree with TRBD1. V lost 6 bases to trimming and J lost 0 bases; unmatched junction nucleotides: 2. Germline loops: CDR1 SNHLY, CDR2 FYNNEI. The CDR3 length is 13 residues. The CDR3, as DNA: TGTGCCAGCAGGGGGGACAGCTCCTACGAGCAGTACTTC. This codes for CASRGDSSYEQYF.

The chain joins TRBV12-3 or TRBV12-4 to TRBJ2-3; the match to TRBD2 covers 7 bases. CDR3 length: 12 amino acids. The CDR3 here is CVSGLGTDTQYF. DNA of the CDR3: TGTGTTAGCGGGTTGGGAACAGATACGCAGTATTTT.

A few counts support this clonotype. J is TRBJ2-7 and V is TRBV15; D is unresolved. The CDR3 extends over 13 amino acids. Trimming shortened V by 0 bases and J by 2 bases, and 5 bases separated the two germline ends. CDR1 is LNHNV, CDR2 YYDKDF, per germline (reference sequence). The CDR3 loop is CATSRDVPYEQYF. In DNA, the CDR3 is TGTGCCACCAGCAGAGATGTCCCCTACGAGCAGTACTTC.

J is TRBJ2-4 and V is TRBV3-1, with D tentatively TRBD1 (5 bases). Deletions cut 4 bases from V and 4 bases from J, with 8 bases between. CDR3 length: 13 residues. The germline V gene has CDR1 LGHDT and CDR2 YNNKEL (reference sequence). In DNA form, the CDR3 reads TGTGCCAGCAGCCCAGGGTCTAAAAACATTCAGTACTTC. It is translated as CASSPGSKNIQYF.